This T cell receptor beta chain was sequenced in a study of T cell responses to AZD1222 COVID-19 vaccine. As for the study in general: Pooled samples include second doses given at about 4 or 12 weeks.

V was clipped by 6 bases and J by 3 bases, with 9 bases between them. This CDR3 has 13 residues. Study-wide findings and caveats: Spike-specific TCR breadth and depth both grew after two AZD1222 doses.

TCRdb's copy holds only in-frame clones and misses some; the assay was immunoSEQ multiplex PCR. Among around 140,000 clones, about 89% were seen once, and the ten largest hold 5.1%. Details on this clone: What it binds is not known.

Sequences were derived from peripheral blood, sampled on day 0 of AZD1222 vaccination. This chain joins TRBV12-3 or TRBV12-4 and TRBJ1-3; no definite D call. The origin of this receptor is an adult in good health. The CDR3 nucleotides read TGTGCCAGCAGGCTAGACGGTGGAAACACCATATATTTT. Translating it yields CASRLDGGNTIYF.